This is a list of T cell receptor beta chains from one sample in a study of low-dose radiotherapy and immunotherapy resistance in tumors. Using its own MiXCR run on the reads, TCRdb lists one record per CDR3 protein. The table lists tens of thousands of distinct CDR3 sequences, 20% of them singletons. The sequences come from PBMCs, collected after low-dose radiotherapy plus immunotherapy. These receptors were collected from a female donor with ovarian cancer. CDR3s include the opening cysteine and the closing phenylalanine or tryptophan.

v_gene,j_gene,CDR3aa
TRBV5-4,TRBJ2-6,CASSPRRGTISGANVLTF
TRBV4-3,TRBJ2-7,CASSRGLAGLYEQYF
TRBV7-9,TRBJ1-4,CASSLQTGVTNEKLFF
TRBV5-1,TRBJ2-1,CASSISGGANNEQFF
TRBV27,TRBJ2-1,CASSHTSGGGNEQFF
TRBV29-1,TRBJ1-2,CSVEDNAGEGAYGYTF
TRBV12-3/TRBV12-4,TRBJ2-2,CASSSRLGPDTGELFF
TRBV7-2,TRBJ2-2,CASSLAPGELFF
TRBV24-1,TRBJ1-2,CATSGAGGANYGYTF
TRBV10-3,TRBJ2-3,CAISEPKGLAGSTDTQYF
TRBV12-3/TRBV12-4,TRBJ2-3,CASSFDEVAGGSTDTQYF
TRBV27,TRBJ2-5,CASSQKDLRETQYF
TRBV7-2,TRBJ2-1,CASSATSGAYNEQFF
TRBV12-3/TRBV12-4,TRBJ1-6,CASSLRVLNSPLHF
TRBV20-1,TRBJ2-4,CSARDISGRALNIQYF
TRBV7-2,TRBJ2-2,CASSSRVTVYGTGTGELFF
TRBV6-6,TRBJ1-2,CASSSREDYGYTF
TRBV20-1,TRBJ2-7,CSAKVTSGAPYEQYF
TRBV7-2,TRBJ2-1,CASSLGSSGSNDEQFF
TRBV2,TRBJ2-4,CASSVAGIAKNIQYF
TRBV28,TRBJ1-5,CASSKGQGVRGQPQHF